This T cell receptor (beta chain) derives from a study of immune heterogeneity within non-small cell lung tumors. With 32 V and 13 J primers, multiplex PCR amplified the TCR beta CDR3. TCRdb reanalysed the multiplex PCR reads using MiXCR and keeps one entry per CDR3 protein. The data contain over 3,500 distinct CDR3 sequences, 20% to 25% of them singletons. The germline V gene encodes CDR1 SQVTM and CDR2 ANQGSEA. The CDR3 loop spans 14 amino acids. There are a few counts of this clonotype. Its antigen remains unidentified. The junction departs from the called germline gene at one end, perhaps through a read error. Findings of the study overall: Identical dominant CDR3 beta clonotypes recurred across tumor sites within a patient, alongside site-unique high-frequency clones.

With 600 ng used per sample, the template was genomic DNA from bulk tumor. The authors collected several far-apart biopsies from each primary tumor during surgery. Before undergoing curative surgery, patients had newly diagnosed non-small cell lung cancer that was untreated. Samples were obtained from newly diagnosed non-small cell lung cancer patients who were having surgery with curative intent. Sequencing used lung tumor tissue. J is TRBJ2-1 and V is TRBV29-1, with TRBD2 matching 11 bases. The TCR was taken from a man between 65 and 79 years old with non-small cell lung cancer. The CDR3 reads CSVATSGSTNEQFF. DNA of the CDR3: TGTAGCGTCGCCACTAGCGGGAGCACCAATGAGCAGTTCTTC.